This TCR beta chain was found in a study of blood T cell repertoires in COVID-19 (TCRdb year 2020). About the investigation overall: Collaborator samples came from the United States, Italy and Spain and covered acute and convalescent phases of COVID-19. The material from the prospective study consisted of cDNA or gDNA derived from T cells, B-cell-depleted T cells, or PBMCs. The dataset comprised deeply sampled blood TCRbeta repertoires from subjects exposed to, actively infected with, or recovered from COVID-19. The repertoires were released in a freely available public database meant as a resource for research on the immune response to SARS-CoV-2. Samples were obtained from the ongoing ImmuneRACE study (first 160 participants) and from some 1,200 subjects provided by 6 global collaborators. Nearly every sample came with metadata listing a de-identified subject ID, COVID-19 status, age in years and sex. Where available, HLA class I and class II types were taken from metadata supplied by the sample provider and were not determined by assay-based typing. Summary of the overall study and its limitations: The quantity of clinical and demographic metadata differed by source and by participant and was supplied without curation.

The immunoSEQ Assay, a bias-controlled multiplex PCR, was used to amplify TCRbeta CDR3 regions from genomic DNA. Under the source paper's analysis protocol: The number of nucleated cells in each sample was estimated by amplification of reference gene primers within the assay. To quantify the absolute abundance of each unique TCRbeta CDR3 rearrangement, sequence reads were collapsed and filtered. For each sample, productive Simpson clonality was calculated as the square root of Simpson's diversity index across productive rearrangements. This immuneACCESS table, as held by TCRdb, lists in-frame sequences with V and J called but not all clones. Of the missing ones, under half trace to an unresolved V gene in checked studies; the others have no known cause. The V and J calls and clone size were taken over from that table, and D and trimming were inferred from the DNA. This sample has about 120,000 clones in its table, and just under 90% of those were observed once. The top ten hold approximately 2.3% of the sample.

Collaborating institutions collected whole blood in K2EDTA tubes following their own protocols. For TCRbeta analysis, collaborators shipped samples in one of three forms: frozen whole blood, isolated PBMCs, or DNA extracted from either of those sample types. For CDR1 and CDR2, the germline V gene lists SGHAT and FQNNGV. Including cysteine and phenylalanine, the CDR3 has 17 amino acids. Only the CDR3 portion is preserved as DNA: 51 bases, with reading frame beginning at the first base. At the junction V is shortened by 7 bases and J by 5 bases, with 21 bases in between. As concerns this clone: Its recognized antigen is unknown. Base qualities are not provided; no much larger clone lies one nucleotide away.

Material for sequencing was peripheral blood. Rearrangement joined TRBV11-2 to TRBJ2-6; TRBD2 is a possible D gene, resting on 6 matching bases. This clonotype was sampled from a woman aged 50 to 60 with acute or convalescent COVID-19. The bases are TGTGCCAGCACCAGGACTATTGTTGGCGTTTGGGCCAACGTCCTGACTTTC. Its protein product is CASTRTIVGVWANVLTF.